The 32 T cell receptor beta chains listed next were all sequenced from one sample in a study of identical twins. TCRdb reprocessed the 5' RACE reads via MiXCR and lists one record per CDR3 protein. This table holds roughly 500,000 distinct CDR3 sequences, less than 25% found once. The data also belong to a second study, concerning T cells expressing NK-cell markers.

The sequencing sample was made of CD4+ T cells sorted from blood. These receptors were taken from a woman aged 18-29 years in good health.

This clonotype has only a few counts. The rearrangement links TRBV12-3 or TRBV12-4 to TRBJ2-3; a possible D gene is TRBD1 (6 bases). The V end was cut by 6 bases, the J end by 0 bases, with 13 bases between. This CDR3 spans 15 amino acids. Here the CDR3 reads CASRLGATSTDTQYF. As DNA, the CDR3 is TGTGCCAGCAGGTTGGGGGCAACTAGCACAGATACGCAGTATTTT.

This clonotype showed up just a few times. For the CDR3, the DNA is TGCGCCAGCAGCCAAGATTCGTGGAGTAACTATGGCTACACCTTC. Amino acid sequence: CASSQDSWSNYGYTF. The genes are TRBV4-3 and TRBJ1-2; no clear D gene. Per germline, CDR1 LGHNA and CDR2 YSLEER. There are 15 residues in the CDR3. V lost 0 bases to trimming and J lost 1 base, with 9 bases between them.

This clonotype was seen more than once but under ten times. V and J are TRBV5-1 and TRBJ2-2; TRBD1 agrees at 9 bases. V shed 0 bases, J shed 3 bases, and the junction held 6 bases outside the gene matches. This CDR3 spans 17 amino acids. The V gene's germline CDR1 is SGHRS and CDR2 YFSETQ. The CDR3 here is CASSLGLTGGDTGELFF. For the CDR3, the DNA is TGCGCCAGCAGCTTGGGTCTAACAGGGGGCGACACCGGGGAGCTGTTTTTT.

The chain is built from TRBV5-1 and TRBJ1-1; D remains ambiguous. Trimming took 5 bases from V and 3 from J, leaving 20 bases between them. Germline V lookup: CDR1 SGHRS, CDR2 YFSETQ. The CDR3 is 16 residues long. CDR3 loop: CASRHYLGGSDTEAFF. The CDR3 DNA is TGCGCCAGCAGACACTACCTGGGAGGTTCGGACACTGAAGCTTTCTTT.

The V gene is TRBV23-1, the J gene TRBJ2-7, with D possibly TRBD2 on 6 matching bases. TRBV23-1 is marked as an open reading frame, function uncertain. V was pared by 0 bases and J by 5 bases, with 14 bases between. This CDR3 contains 15 residues. The CDR3 here is CASSQSGRREDEQYF. The CDR3, as DNA: TGCGCCAGCAGTCAATCTGGGCGCAGGGAGGACGAGCAGTACTTC.

V gene TRBV5-1 combines with J gene TRBJ1-1; TRBD1 might be the D (5 bases). The CDR3 runs 13 residues. V was cut by 3 bases and J by 7 bases, with 13 bases left in between. CDR1 and CDR2 (germline): SGHRS, YFSETQ. CDR3 amino acids: CASSSRDPIEAFF. CDR3 DNA: TGCGCCAGCAGCTCCCGGGACCCCATTGAAGCTTTCTTT.

This sequence joins TRBV2 and TRBJ2-1; maybe TRBD1 (6 bases). Trimming took 6 bases from V and 8 from J, leaving 20 bases between them. Per the germline V gene, CDR1 is SNHLY and CDR2 is FYNNEI. The CDR3 totals 15 residues. In nucleotides, the CDR3 is TGTGCCAGCAGCCGACTGACAACAGGGTTCGATGAGCAGTTCTTC. Translated, it gives CASSRLTTGFDEQFF.

A remark on this clonotype: A read error may account for a junction end that differs from germline. This sequence joins TRBV5-6 and TRBJ1-1; D is perhaps TRBD1 (5 bases). The CDR3 is made up of 13 amino acids. In germline, CDR1 is SGHDT, CDR2 YYEEEE. The CDR3 coding sequence is TGTGCCACCCGGGGGGGGGTGAACTCTGAAGCTTTCTTT. Protein sequence: CATRGGVNSEAFF.

The table lists this clonotype with a few counts. The V and J genes are TRBV5-1 and TRBJ1-2, with 9 nucleotides matching TRBD1. The CDR3 is 16 residues long. Germline CDR1 reads SGHRS; CDR2 reads YFSETQ. Germline trimming cut 3 bases from V and 5 bases from J; bases unmatched to any gene: 11. CDR3: CASSSTLGQGKYGYTF. The CDR3 DNA is TGCGCCAGCAGCTCAACCCTAGGACAGGGGAAGTATGGCTACACCTTC.

The V call is TRBV6-5, the J call TRBJ2-2; either TRBD1 or TRBD2 may fit D (5 bases each). V was pared by 4 bases and J by 5 bases, with 14 bases between. Germline assignment: CDR1 MNHEY and CDR2 SVGAGI. This CDR3 region has 15 residues. The CDR3, as DNA: TGTGCCAGCAGTTTACGGGGCAGACCGACCGGGGAGCTGTTTTTT. It codes for CASSLRGRPTGELFF.

This clonotype was seen a handful of times. J is TRBJ1-2 and V is TRBV7-9, with TRBD1 matching over 8 bases. Germline V CDR1 and CDR2: SEHNR, FQNEAQ (reference sequence). The CDR3 extends over 15 amino acids. The trim removed 2 bases at V and 5 bases at J, leaving 7 bases unmatched. CDR3 in amino acids: CASSLKWGQEYGYTF. CDR3 in DNA: TGTGCCAGCAGCTTAAAATGGGGACAGGAGTATGGCTACACCTTC.

The chain recombines TRBV6-1 with TRBJ2-1, with D possibly being TRBD2 (6 bases). V lost 6 bases, J lost 3 bases, and 15 bases lay in between. Germline CDR1 reads MNHNS; CDR2 reads SASEGT. The CDR3 sequence is 15 residues long. CDR3 sequence (DNA): TGTGCCAGCAGACCCCGGGACTCCCGCTACAATGAGCAGTTCTTC. This gives the protein CASRPRDSRYNEQFF.

This clonotype came up a few times. The chain joins TRBV27 to TRBJ2-4; possible D gene TRBD2, 7 bases. With 5 bases removed from V and 1 base from J, the gap between germline ends came to 15 bases. Per the germline V gene, CDR1 is MNHEY and CDR2 is SMNVEV (reference sequence). The CDR3 loop spans 16 amino acids. The CDR3 here is CASSLTGRAAKNIQYF. The CDR3, as DNA: TGTGCCAGCAGTCTCACAGGGAGGGCGGCCAAAAACATTCAGTACTTC.

This chain connects TRBV7-9 to TRBJ2-1; TRBD1 might be the D (6 bases). Germline V CDR1 and CDR2: SEHNR, FQNEAQ (reference sequence). This CDR3 comprises 16 residues. V was cut by 5 bases and J by 4 bases, with 18 bases left in between. CDR3 sequence reads: CASSHGGQSGYNEQFF. The CDR3 nucleotides read TGTGCCAGCAGCCACGGAGGACAGAGCGGATACAATGAGCAGTTCTTC.

This clonotype was observed a few times. V usage is TRBV6-5 and J usage is TRBJ2-7, with 8 bases matching TRBD2. V trimming: 0 bases; J trimming: 3 bases; junction bases outside the gene matches: 4. Germline values: CDR1 MNHEY, CDR2 SVGAGI. The CDR3 spans 15 residues. The CDR3 reads CASSYSLAGNYEQYF. CDR3 nucleotides: TGTGCCAGCAGTTACTCCCTAGCGGGCAACTACGAGCAGTACTTC.

This chain joins TRBV4-3 and TRBJ1-4, with 9 bases matching TRBD1. This CDR3 has 14 residues. V trimming: 1 base; J trimming: 8 bases; junction bases outside the gene matches: 2. Germline V lookup: CDR1 LGHNA, CDR2 YSLEER. The CDR3 loop is CASSQGQGVEKLFF. The CDR3 DNA reads as TGCGCCAGCAGCCAAGGACAGGGGGTAGAAAAACTGTTTTTT.

This clonotype showed up just a few times. In DNA, the CDR3 is TGTGCCATCAGGGGACTAGCGGCAAGCACAGATACGCAGTATTTT. This translates into CAIRGLAASTDTQYF. V is TRBV10-3 and J is TRBJ2-3; 11 nucleotides agree with TRBD2. V lost 6 bases and J lost 0; bases outside the gene matches: 2. The length of the CDR3 is 15 residues. Germline V gene lookup returns CDR1 ENHRY and CDR2 SYGVKD.

The chain combines TRBV5-1 with TRBJ2-3; 13 nucleotides match TRBD2. V shed 0 bases, J shed 4 bases, and the junction held 2 bases outside the gene matches. CDR1 is SGHRS, CDR2 YFSETQ, per germline. CDR3 length: 16 amino acids. CDR3 in DNA: TGCGCCAGCAGCTTGGGGACTAGCGGGAGTTCAGATACGCAGTATTTT. Amino acid sequence: CASSLGTSGSSDTQYF.

The chain recombines TRBV5-1 with TRBJ2-3, with unresolved D. Germline V lookup: CDR1 SGHRS, CDR2 YFSETQ. Trimming took 3 bases from V and 5 from J, leaving 10 bases between them. The CDR3 consists of 13 residues. The CDR3 is CASSSLYGDTQYF. In DNA, the CDR3 is TGCGCCAGCAGCTCTCTCTATGGAGATACGCAGTATTTT.

The chain links TRBV21-1 to TRBJ2-7; the table's D call of TRBD1 was not tested on the DNA. TRBV21-1 is a pseudogene. This CDR3 has 12 amino acids. CDR3 sequence (DNA): TGTGCCAGCAGCAACAGGGCCTACGAGCAGTACTTC. Translation: CASSNRAYEQYF.

This clonotype has more than one count but fewer than ten. V gene TRBV9 combines with J gene TRBJ2-5; D not resolved. CDR1 is SGDLS, CDR2 YYNGEE, per germline. The V end lost 6 bases, the J end lost 4 bases, and 10 bases lay between the germline ends. This CDR3 comprises 12 residues. The CDR3 reads CASKGIPETQYF. For the CDR3, the DNA is TGTGCCAGCAAGGGAATCCCAGAGACCCAGTACTTC.

The chain carries TRBV6-2 or TRBV6-3 and TRBJ1-5; D is uncertain. The CDR3 has 14 residues. The germline V gene encodes CDR1 MNHEY and CDR2 SVGEGT. Trimming shortened V by 6 bases and J by 3 bases, and 12 bases separated the two germline ends. The DNA of the CDR3 is TGTGCCAGCAGGGAAGGCGGCCTCAATCAGCCCCAGCATTTT. This encodes CASREGGLNQPQHF.

This clonotype was found many times. In DNA form, the CDR3 reads TGTGCCAGCAGACATACCCGGACTTCTAATGAAAAACTGTTTTTT. This encodes CASRHTRTSNEKLFF. This chain uses TRBV6-1 with TRBJ1-4; no firm D call. V lost 6 bases and J 3 bases, leaving 14 bases between the germline ends. Germline values: CDR1 MNHNS, CDR2 SASEGT. This CDR3 has 15 amino acids.

This clonotype was counted only a few times. The chain links TRBV9 to TRBJ2-5; D possibly corresponds to TRBD2 (5 bases). The CDR3 runs to 16 residues. V was clipped by 0 bases and J by 1 base, with 13 bases between them. Germline-derived CDR1 and CDR2 are SGDLS and YYNGEE. The CDR3 protein is CASSVGQAELQETQYF. CDR3 bases: TGTGCCAGCAGCGTAGGGCAAGCGGAGCTCCAAGAGACCCAGTACTTC.

As for this clonotype: Germline and junction disagree at one end, which may indicate a read error. The chain employs TRBV12-3 or TRBV12-4 and TRBJ2-3; 9 nucleotides align to TRBD2. This CDR3 has 14 residues. The CDR3: CASSIAGGTDTQYF. The CDR3 DNA reads as TGTGCCAGCAGTATAGCGGGGGGCACAGATACGCAGTATTTT.

The rearrangement joins TRBV20-1 to TRBJ2-1, with D maybe TRBD2 (6 bases). V was cut by 1 base and J by 4 bases, with 14 bases left in between. The CDR3 consists of 15 residues. The germline V gene has CDR1 DFQATT and CDR2 SNEGSKA (reference sequence). This chain's CDR3 is CSARGGSSAYNEQFF. In nucleotides, the CDR3 is TGCAGTGCTAGAGGTGGTTCTAGCGCGTACAATGAGCAGTTCTTC.

The V gene is TRBV3-1, the J gene TRBJ2-7, with 9 bases lining up with TRBD2. The CDR3 contains 15 residues. The germline V gene encodes CDR1 LGHDT and CDR2 YNNKEL (reference sequence). The V and J ends lost 0 bases and 2 bases, in that order; junction bases with no gene match: 2. This chain's CDR3 is CASSQDASGAYEQYF. The CDR3, as DNA: TGTGCCAGCAGCCAAGACGCTAGCGGGGCCTACGAGCAGTACTTC.

The chain couples TRBV20-1 to TRBJ2-3; 9 bases fit TRBD1. With V trimmed by 5 bases and J by 9 bases, 12 bases remained unmatched. This CDR3 has 14 amino acids. Germline CDR1 is DFQATT and CDR2 is SNEGSKA (reference sequence). CDR3 loop: CSAANRGLGVTQYF. The DNA for the CDR3 is TGCAGTGCTGCAAACAGGGGGCTGGGTGTGACGCAGTATTTT.

This clonotype has just a few counts. CDR3 in DNA: TGCAGTGTTCAATCGGGGCCGACGAGAAACACCTTC. This gives the protein CSVQSGPTRNTF. This rearrangement joins TRBV20-1 to TRBJ1-2; maybe TRBD1 (5 bases). This CDR3 region has 12 residues. Germline CDR1 and CDR2: DFQATT and SNEGSKA (reference sequence). With 7 bases removed from V and 12 bases from J, the gap between germline ends came to 21 bases.

This clonotype occurred many times. The chain recombines TRBV10-3 with TRBJ2-7; 7 nucleotides align to TRBD1. Germline V gene lookup returns CDR1 ENHRY and CDR2 SYGVKD. This CDR3 is 12 amino acids long. The J segment lost 6 bases and the V segment lost 5 bases, leaving 4 bases of the junction unmatched. CDR3 DNA: TGTGCCATCAGTTACAGGGGAGTCGAGCAGTACTTC. It encodes CAISYRGVEQYF.

V and J are TRBV29-1 and TRBJ1-6; the D gene is possibly TRBD1 (5 bases). CDR3 length: 13 residues. The germline CDR1 and CDR2 sequences are SQVTM and ANQGSEA. V was clipped by 7 bases and J by 8 bases, with 15 bases between them. The chain's CDR3 is CSAGTSVDSPLHF. The DNA for the CDR3 is TGCAGCGCCGGGACCTCGGTCGATTCACCCCTCCACTTT. The full variable domain, rest sourced from reference TRBV29-1 and TRBJ1-6, is SAVISQKPSRDICQRGTSLTIQCQVDSQVTMMFWYRQQPGQSLTLIATANQGSEATYESGFVIDKFPISRPNLTFSTLTVSNMSPEDSSIYLCSAGTSVDSPLHFGNGTRLTVT.

This rearrangement joins TRBV9 to TRBJ2-4; 9 bases map to TRBD2. Losses at the gene ends were 3 bases for V and 8 bases for J; bases not matched to a gene: 9. This CDR3 spans 15 amino acids. CDR1 is SGDLS, CDR2 YYNGEE, per germline. The CDR3 loop is CASSAGGGRGYIQYF. The CDR3 bases are TGTGCCAGCAGCGCGGGTGGCGGGAGGGGGTACATTCAGTACTTC.